This record concerns one TCR beta chain sequence. The antigen this receptor binds is unknown. No qualities accompany the bases; no much larger clone lies one base away. These data come from a study of blood T cells in healthy people across ages (dated by TCRdb to about 2015). At the level of the whole study: In model experiments, roughly one uniquely barcoded TCR beta cDNA molecule per two T cells was captured by template switching. The study measured age-related changes in TCR beta repertoire diversity using deep sequencing normalized with unique cDNA molecular identifiers. The donors were split into four age groups: young (average about 15 years), middle-aged (more than 35), aged (approximately 60) and long-lived (82). To avoid experimental bias, donors of different ages were spread randomly across the sequencing lanes. Using the same blood draw, the study looked at two additional independent replicas of 1 million unique cDNA reads for two donors, one aged 18 to 30 and the other aged 80 or older. Points the paper makes about the study in general: Compared with the aged group, the long-lived group had more naive CD4+ T cells, fewer expanded clones and increased TCR diversity, a pattern suggesting age selection. Donor CMV infection status was unknown, potentially confounding age-related changes in expanded clonotypes. Observed TCR beta diversity correlated strongly with the percentage of naive T cells measured by flow cytometry. Observed TCR beta diversity per million T cells fell roughly linearly with age, and a significant reduction was already apparent by age around 39. Total diversity estimates from one million sequenced T cells were considered lower bounds and underestimates. Bulk unsorted PBMC profiling prevented conclusive comparison of naive and antigen-experienced compartments.

The library came from 5' RACE. Sequencing used an Illumina HiSeq 2500. A second PCR of roughly 6 to 12 cycles was run with a J-beta primer mix and a sample-barcoded 5' primer. A template-switch 5' adaptor carrying 12 random nucleotides introduced a unique molecular identifier onto each TCR beta cDNA molecule. Each sample yielded at least 3 million CDR3-containing paired-end reads. First-strand cDNA synthesis was performed from all RNA using the Mint cDNA synthesis kit, with priming by a TRBC-specific oligonucleotide. Following uracil-DNA glycosylase treatment, a first 18-cycle PCR with universal primers M1SS and BC2_uni_R was performed on all cDNA. The study's processing was this. For normalization, 1 million high-quality reads were randomly selected from each sample, with every read carrying a distinct molecular identifier. Reads sharing molecular identifiers were discarded rather than binned into consensus sequences. CDR3 identification, clonotype clustering and error correction used MiTCR with a Q25 quality threshold and the strictest error-elimination algorithm. Lower-bound total TCR beta diversity was estimated with a nonparametric unseen species model using Euler transformation. TCRdb applied fastp at Q25 and MiXCR to the public reads, then kept only in-frame beta chains. Rows are combined by CDR3 protein, so each entry shows the most common genes and DNA. The V and J calls reflect TCRdb's pipeline rather than the authors' work. The sample contains roughly 790,000 distinct CDR3 sequences, approximately 39% of them found a single time. The ten largest clones represent approximately 22% of the sample.

The donors were a few dozen Caucasian individuals from Russia, aged roughly 6 to 90 years, who were systemically healthy. Each donor gave 8 to 10 milliliters of peripheral blood, collected into EDTA-treated Vacutainer tubes. Ficoll-Paque density-gradient centrifugation was used to isolate PBMCs, with at least 7 million per sample. Trizol reagent was used to extract total RNA from the PBMCs, yielding at least 5.5 micrograms per sample. Naive CD45RAhigh/CD27high T cell percentages were measured by flow cytometry on a PBMC aliquot from every donor. Sequenced input: blood. The clonotype originates from an older woman in good health.

The CDR3 here reads CASSSRVAGGPYEQYF. The nucleotide sequence reads TGTGCCAGCAGCTCCCGGGTAGCGGGAGGCCCCTACGAGCAGTACTTC. The sequence is built from TRBV7-6 and TRBJ2-7, with 10 middle bases fitting TRBD2. Including the terminal cysteine and phenylalanine, the CDR3 comprises 16 residues. Only the CDR3 region is kept as DNA, spanning 48 bases read in frame from base 1. The germline V gene sets CDR1 to SGHVS and CDR2 to FNYEAQ. At the junction V is shortened by 4 bases and J by 2 bases; bases outside the gene matches: 8.